What follows are 20 T cell receptor beta chains derived from one specimen sequenced in a study of molecular identifiers for immune sequencing clone quantification. One entry per CDR3 protein, called by TCRdb with MiXCR from the PCR reads. The sample has under 800,000 distinct CDR3 sequences; 25% are singletons. The source material was naive CD8+ T cells from blood, with Jurkat cell RNA spiked in. Subset in this sample: FACS-sorted CD8+CD4-CCR7+CD45RA+ naive T cells. These receptors came from a human donor in good health. Some libraries in this study had Jurkat cell RNA spiked in.

This clonotype was recorded a few times. The rearrangement uses TRBV20-1 and TRBJ2-5; maybe TRBD2 (5 bases). CDR1 and CDR2 from the germline V gene are DFQATT and SNEGSKA (reference sequence). The CDR3 spans 13 residues. Trimming cost V 4 bases and J 5 bases, with 14 bases left between them. The CDR3, as DNA: TGCAGTGCTAAGCTCGGGGTTTGGGAGACCCAGTACTTC. This gives the protein CSAKLGVWETQYF.

A word on this clonotype: Since the CDR3 does not end with the conserved phenylalanine or tryptophan, this likely comes from a read error. V is TRBV7-2 and J is TRBJ2-7, with no clear D. Trimming pared 3 bases from V and 6 bases from J, leaving 12 bases between. Germline loops: CDR1 SGHTA, CDR2 FQGNSA. This CDR3 is built from 13 residues. The CDR3 spells CASSLRILSEQYI. In DNA form, the CDR3 reads TGTGCCAGCAGCTTGCGGATCTTATCCGAGCAGTACATC.

V usage is TRBV7-3 and J usage is TRBJ2-1; D is possibly TRBD1 (6 bases). Germline-derived CDR1 and CDR2 are SGHTA and FQGTGA. Trimming took off 3 bases at V and 6 bases at J, with 15 bases between the two ends. This CDR3 is 15 amino acids long. The CDR3 DNA sequence: TGTGCCAGCAGCTTCGGACAGCTTGGGGGCAATGAGCAGTTCTTC. Residues: CASSFGQLGGNEQFF.

This clonotype was seen a handful of times. V gene TRBV14 combines with J gene TRBJ1-6; D is unresolved. Germline V gives CDR1 SGHDN, CDR2 FVKESK. CDR3 length: 13 residues. V dropped 0 bases and J dropped 10 bases, with 7 bases sitting between them. The CDR3 is CASSQERRSPLHF. In DNA form, the CDR3 reads TGTGCCAGCAGCCAAGAACGGCGCTCACCCCTCCACTTT.

A note on this clonotype: The missing conserved phenylalanine or tryptophan at the end of this CDR3 makes a read error likely. The chain joins TRBV12-3 or TRBV12-4 to TRBJ2-3; D is perhaps TRBD2 (5 bases). The CDR3 loop spans 15 amino acids. V lost 7 bases and J 4 bases, leaving 18 bases between the germline ends. The DNA of the CDR3 is TGTGCCAGCAACCCCTCACTAGAAGTCGCAGATACGCAGTATTTA. Translated, it gives CASNPSLEVADTQYL.

The table lists this clonotype with a few counts. The chain combines TRBV27 with TRBJ2-7, with unresolved D. The V and J ends lost 3 bases and 4 bases respectively, with 10 bases between them. Germline-derived CDR1 and CDR2 are MNHEY and SMNVEV (reference sequence). The CDR3 consists of 13 residues. CDR3 residues: CASSFRDQYEQYF. The CDR3, as DNA: TGTGCCAGCAGTTTTAGGGATCAGTACGAGCAGTACTTC.

This clonotype was seen a handful of times. The chain is built from TRBV6-2 or TRBV6-3 and TRBJ2-7, with TRBD1 as a possible D gene (6 bases). The V end was cut by 5 bases, the J end by 2 bases, with 13 bases between. The CDR3 contains 14 residues. Germline lookup yields CDR1 MNHEY and CDR2 SVGEGT. CDR3 nucleotides: TGTGCCAGCAGTAGCAGGGGTCTCACCTACGAGCAGTACTTC. This gives the protein CASSSRGLTYEQYF.

This clonotype was picked up many times. The chain links TRBV5-5 to TRBJ2-7; tentative D call: TRBD2 (5 bases). This CDR3 has 14 residues. Germline CDR1 and CDR2: SGHKS and YYEKEE (reference sequence). V lost 2 bases and J lost 2, with 11 bases in between. The CDR3 DNA is TGTGCCAGCAGCTTCGCGGGCGCTCCCTACGAGCAGTACTTC. Amino acids: CASSFAGAPYEQYF. Full variable domain (rest looked up from reference TRBV5-5 and TRBJ2-7): DAGVTQSPTHLIKTRGQQVTLRCSPISGHKSVSWYQQVLGQGPQFIFQYYEKEERGRGNFPDRFSARQFPNYSSELNVNALLLGDSALYLCASSFAGAPYEQYFGPGTRLTVT.

V usage is TRBV5-1 and J usage is TRBJ2-1, with D unclear. From germline, CDR1 is SGHRS and CDR2 YFSETQ. V was cut by 4 bases and J by 2 bases, with 10 bases left in between. The CDR3 extends over 14 amino acids. The CDR3 sequence is CASSPDPAYNEQFF. In nucleotides, the CDR3 is TGCGCCAGCAGCCCGGACCCGGCCTACAATGAGCAGTTCTTC. The whole variable domain, filled in from reference TRBV5-1 and TRBJ2-1, reads KAGVTQTPRYLIKTRGQQVTLSCSPISGHRSVSWYQQTPGQGLQFLFEYFSETQRNKGNFPGRFSGRQFSNSRSEMNVSTLELGDSALYLCASSPDPAYNEQFFGPGTRLTVL.

This clonotype showed up many times. The V gene is TRBV27, the J gene TRBJ1-1; 7 bases agree with TRBD1. The CDR3 is 14 amino acids. Germline values: CDR1 MNHEY, CDR2 SMNVEV (reference sequence). V dropped 6 bases and J dropped 2; count of bases not matched to a gene: 6. This CDR3 reads CASSRGQINTEAFF. CDR3 sequence (DNA): TGTGCCAGCAGCCGGGGACAGATTAACACTGAAGCTTTCTTT.

The chain has TRBV28 and TRBJ2-5; TRBD1 matches 7 bases. J gave up 3 bases and V 3 bases, and 4 bases lay outside the gene matches. The CDR3 length is 14 residues. Looked up from germline, CDR1 is MDHEN and CDR2 is SYDVKM. CDR3 DNA sequence: TGTGCCAGCAGTTTGGGACAGATAAAAGAGACCCAGTACTTC. Amino acid sequence: CASSLGQIKETQYF.

This clonotype was seen once. V is TRBV12-3 or TRBV12-4 and J is TRBJ2-2; 10 bases are shared with TRBD1. V dropped 3 bases and J dropped 3; count of bases not matched to a gene: 4. The CDR3 length is 16 residues. The CDR3 bases are TGTGCCAGCAGTTTCGGGGACAGGGGATACACCGGGGAGCTGTTTTTT. Protein: CASSFGDRGYTGELFF.

The table lists this clonotype with many counts. The V call is TRBV7-9, the J call TRBJ2-3; the D gene could be TRBD1 or TRBD2 (6 bases each). The CDR3 sequence is 12 residues long. Germline V gene lookup returns CDR1 SEHNR and CDR2 FQNEAQ (reference sequence). V was pared by 5 bases and J by 5 bases, with 8 bases between. The CDR3 region has the DNA TGTGCCAGCAGCGGAGGGGGAGATACGCAGTATTTT. Translated: CASSGGGDTQYF.

About this clonotype itself: The junction shows a germline mismatch at one end, possibly a read error. The chain couples TRBV5-3 to TRBJ2-2, with 10 bases fitting TRBD2. TRBV5-3 counts as an open reading frame of uncertain function. CDR3 length: 15 amino acids. The CDR3 spells CASSSALTSGEELFF. Written as DNA, the CDR3 is TGTGCCAGCAGCTCCGCCCTAACTAGCGGGGAGGAGCTGTTTTTT.

The J gene is TRBJ1-2, the V gene TRBV4-1; D uncertain. From germline, CDR1 is MGHRA and CDR2 YSYEKL. V dropped 2 bases and J dropped 4 bases, with 14 bases sitting between them. CDR3 length equals 15 residues. CDR3 region: CASSQWEGGGYGYTF. The CDR3 DNA sequence: TGCGCCAGCAGCCAATGGGAGGGAGGCGGCTATGGCTACACCTTC.

This clonotype occurred many times. The rearrangement links TRBV10-3 to TRBJ1-5, with 9 bases matching TRBD1. Germline CDR1 ENHRY, CDR2 SYGVKD. The CDR3 sequence is 16 residues long. V lost 0 bases, J lost 4 bases, and 4 bases stayed unmatched. DNA of the CDR3: TGTGCCATCAGTGAGTCGACAGGGGGAGGTAATCAGCCCCAGCATTTT. Translated, it gives CAISESTGGGNQPQHF.

The V gene is TRBV27, the J gene TRBJ1-1; tentatively, D is TRBD1 (5 bases). CDR1 is MNHEY and CDR2 is SMNVEV in the germline V gene (reference sequence). CDR3 length: 13 amino acids. V lost 4 bases and J lost 8, with 14 bases in between. In DNA, the CDR3 is TGTGCCAGCAGTTCTGCGGGGACCCCAGAAGCTTTCTTT. Translation: CASSSAGTPEAFF.

This clonotype was found a few times. The gene calls are TRBV6-2 or TRBV6-3 and TRBJ1-1; D may be TRBD1 (6 bases). V was shortened by 10 bases and J by 0 bases, with 15 bases between the two germline ends. This CDR3 region has 14 residues. Germline V gene lookup returns CDR1 MNHEY and CDR2 SVGEGT. For the CDR3, the DNA is TGTGCCACCGACAGGACGGGCCTGAACACTGAAGCTTTCTTT. Its protein product is CATDRTGLNTEAFF.

This clonotype turned up a few times. The chain combines TRBV6-5 with TRBJ1-1; D ambiguous. Germline CDR1 MNHEY, CDR2 SVGAGI. This CDR3 spans 15 amino acids. V lost 0 bases and J 1 base, leaving 9 bases between the germline ends. CDR3 bases: TGTGCCAGCAGTTACTCGGGCCCAGAGAACACTGAAGCTTTCTTT. It translates to CASSYSGPENTEAFF.

This clonotype has ten or more counts. The chain joins TRBV28 to TRBJ1-1; 7 bases align to TRBD1. Germline V gives CDR1 MDHEN, CDR2 SYDVKM. V dropped 5 bases and J dropped 3; count of bases not matched to a gene: 6. The CDR3 is made up of 14 amino acids. The CDR3 here is CASSHRGGYTEAFF. CDR3 DNA sequence: TGTGCCAGCAGTCACAGGGGAGGGTACACTGAAGCTTTCTTT.